This T cell receptor beta chain was recorded in a study of follicular helper T cells after annual influenza vaccination. Trimming took off 9 bases at V and 0 bases at J, with 9 bases between the two ends. Germline V gene sequence: CDR1 MNHNS, CDR2 SASEGT. The CDR3 totals 14 residues. Time point meaning: 2014-2015 season, pre-vaccination. Adults received seasonal inactivated influenza vaccine, with sorted blood CD4 subsets sequenced before and after. Vaccine contraindications, substance abuse, HIV/AIDS, active malignancy and active illness excluded donors. Only in-frame clones appear in the TCRdb table, and some are missing; sequencing was by immunoSEQ multiplex PCR. This table holds approximately 30,000 clones, roughly 80% found once.

The receptor comes from an adult who received the influenza vaccine. The source material was CXCR5+ CD38- circulating T follicular helper cells from blood, sampled on the day of influenza vaccination. The subset: circulating Tfh, non-naive CD4+CXCR5+PD-1+ (ICOS+CD38+ or ICOS-CD38-). This chain links TRBV6-1 with TRBJ1-6; D may be TRBD1 (6 bases). The CDR3 nucleotides read TGTGCCAGTGGACAGAGCTCCTATAATTCACCCCTCCACTTT. Amino acids: CASGQSSYNSPLHF.